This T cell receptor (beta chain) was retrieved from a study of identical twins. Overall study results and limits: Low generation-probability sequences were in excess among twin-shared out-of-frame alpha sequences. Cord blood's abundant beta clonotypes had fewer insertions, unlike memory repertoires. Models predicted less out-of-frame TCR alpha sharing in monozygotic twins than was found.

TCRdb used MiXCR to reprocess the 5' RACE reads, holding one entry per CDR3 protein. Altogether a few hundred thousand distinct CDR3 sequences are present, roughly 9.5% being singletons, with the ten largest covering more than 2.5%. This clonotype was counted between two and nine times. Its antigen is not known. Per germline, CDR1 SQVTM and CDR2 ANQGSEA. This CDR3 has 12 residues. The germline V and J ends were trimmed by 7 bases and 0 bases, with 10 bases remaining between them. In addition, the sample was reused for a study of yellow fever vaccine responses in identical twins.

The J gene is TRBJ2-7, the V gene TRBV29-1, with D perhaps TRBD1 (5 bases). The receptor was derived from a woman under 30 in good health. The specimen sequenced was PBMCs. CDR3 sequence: CSATGPSYEQYF. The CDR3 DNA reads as TGCAGCGCAACAGGACCCTCCTACGAGCAGTACTTC.